This T cell receptor (beta chain) was identified during a study of blood T cell repertoires in COVID-19 (dated by TCRdb to between 2020 and 2021). Turning to the overall study: Samples from collaborators originated in the United States, Italy and Spain and spanned both the acute and convalescent phases of COVID-19. The material from the prospective study consisted of cDNA or gDNA derived from T cells, B-cell-depleted T cells, or PBMCs. Deeply sampled blood TCRbeta repertoires from subjects exposed to, actively infected with, or recovered from COVID-19 were included in the dataset. A freely available public database, intended as a resource for researchers studying the immune response to SARS-CoV-2, is where the repertoires were released. Samples came from the ongoing ImmuneRACE study (first 160 participants) plus 1,254 subjects from 6 global collaborators. Sample metadata almost always included a de-identified subject ID, COVID-19 status, age in years and sex. Where available, HLA class I and class II types were taken from metadata supplied by the sample provider and were not determined by assay-based typing.

The germline V and J ends show losses of 5 bases and 5 bases respectively, and no gene match explains 3 bases of the junction. CDR1 and CDR2 are read off the germline V gene as SGHTA and FQGNSA. The CDR3 goes from the cysteine to the phenylalanine over 14 residues. The CDR3 DNA has 42 bases and is translated from base 1. There are a few counts of this clone. Its antigen is still unknown. Base qualities are not at hand, and no much larger clone is one base apart. TCRbeta CDR3 regions were amplified from genomic DNA using the immunoSEQ Assay, a bias-controlled multiplex PCR. The authors processed their data as follows. The number of nucleated cells in each sample was estimated from the amplification of reference gene primers within the assay. To quantify the absolute abundance of each unique TCRbeta CDR3 rearrangement, sequence reads were collapsed and filtered. For each sample, productive Simpson clonality was calculated by taking the square root of Simpson's diversity index across productive rearrangements. In its TCRdb copy, this immuneACCESS table keeps in-frame sequences only and misses some clones. Where compared with another copy, unresolved V genes explain less than half of these, and the others have no known cause. Clonal size and the V and J genes are those of that table, whereas D and trimming came from the DNA. The table for this sample lists 100,000 to 150,000 clones; 88% of them were counted only once. About 1.2% of the sample is taken by the ten largest.

General study outcomes and caveats: The quantity of clinical and demographic metadata differed by source and by participant and was supplied without curation.

Collaborating institutions collected whole blood in K2EDTA tubes following their own protocols. For TCRbeta analysis, collaborators shipped samples as frozen whole blood, isolated PBMCs, or DNA extracted from either of those sample types. Sequenced sample: peripheral blood. The V gene is TRBV7-2 and the J gene is TRBJ1-4, with 9 bases aligning to TRBD1. The TCR sequence derives from a woman at least 80 years old with acute or convalescent COVID-19. The base sequence is TGTGCCAGCAGCGCGGGACAGGGCAATGAAAAACTGTTTTTT. It translates as CASSAGQGNEKLFF. The full variable domain, with segments outside the CDR3 supplied by the reference TRBV7-2 and TRBJ1-4 proteins, appears as GAGVSQSPSNKVTEKGKDVELRCDPISGHTALYWYRQSLGQGLEFLIYFQGNSAPDKSGLPSDRFSAERTGGSVSTLTIQRTQQEDSAVYLCASSAGQGNEKLFFGSGTQLSVL.